This T cell receptor beta chain comes out of a study of shared clonotypes between healthy human individuals. Study-wide results and caveats: Relative to clonotypes present in all four donors, those not shared had lower generation probabilities. Clonotype sharing among donors likely depends on sequencing depth.

It was into CD45RA+ naive and CD45RA-negative memory subsets that the CD4+ cells were split. Deletions cut 1 base from V and 11 bases from J, with 14 bases between. The CDR3 contains 13 residues. CDR1 is LGHNT, CDR2 FRNRAP, per germline. Only a few counts were recorded for this clone. Antigen unknown. Repertoires were generated with immunoSEQ multiplex PCR, while TCRdb's copy carries only in-frame clones and drops some. This sample has about 1 million clones; under 80% occur once, and the top ten carry around 1.5%. Material: memory CD4+ T cells sorted from blood. Documented subset: CD45RA-negative fraction. The receptor's source is a man aged 18-30 years in good health. V usage is TRBV12-5 and J usage is TRBJ1-2; D gene uncertain. CDR3 amino acids: CASGLGHGEWYTF. The CDR3 DNA reads as TGTGCTAGTGGTTTGGGACACGGTGAATGGTACACCTTC. Using reference TRBV12-5 and TRBJ1-2 for the parts outside the CDR3, the full variable domain is DARVTQTPRHKVTEMGQEVTMRCQPILGHNTVFWYRQTMMQGLELLAYFRNRAPLDDSGMPKDRFSAEMPDATLATLKIQPSEPRDSAVYFCASGLGHGEWYTFGSGTRLTVV.